This T cell receptor beta chain was recovered during a study of response to subunit inactivated influenza vaccine. CDR1 is MDHEN, CDR2 SYDVKM, per germline. Trimming took 5 bases from V and 2 from J, leaving 18 bases between them. The CDR3 consists of 16 residues. TCRdb passed the RT-PCR reads through MiXCR, listing each CDR3 protein once. The repertoire includes 860,000 or so distinct CDR3 sequences, less than 25% of them detected once, and about 9.4% sits in the top ten. V and J are TRBV28 and TRBJ2-5; D assignment may be TRBD1 or TRBD2 (5 bases each). The receptor was isolated from a man in his forties or fifties who received an inactivated influenza vaccine. The material was PBMCs from blood, obtained around 5 days after vaccination. Written as DNA, the CDR3 is TGTGCCAGCAGTCGCCTTGATACGGGACGGCAAGAGACCCAGTACTTC. It codes for CASSRLDTGRQETQYF.